These T cell receptor beta chains were read from a single sample in a study of Graves' ophthalmopathy and Graves' hyperthyroidism. MiXCR was run by TCRdb on the multiplex PCR reads, yielding one entry per CDR3 protein. The data contain 300,000 to 400,000 distinct CDR3 sequences, roughly 17% of them seen just once; the ten biggest clones take up over 9%. The specimen sequenced was peripheral blood. The receptors stem from an adult man with Graves' ophthalmopathy. Both conserved end residues are part of each CDR3. Each record gives: V gene, J gene, clone size, D gene, CDR3 DNA, CDR3 protein. The D gene is left open where the match is weak. Part of the rows lack a size; the others show once, few, many or a class for expanded clones.

>TRBV28|TRBJ1-1|NA|NA
TGTGCCAGCAGTTCGCCGGAGGGTTGGGACACTGAAGCTTTCTTT
CASSSPEGWDTEAFF
>TRBV20-1|TRBJ1-5|many|TRBD1
TGCAGTGCCAGCCTCTTTGACAGGGGGAGGCCCCAGCATTTT
CSASLFDRGRPQHF
>TRBV2|TRBJ2-2|many|TRBD1
TGTGCCAGCAGCCTACAGGGGCGGGACACCGGGGAGCTGTTTTTT
CASSLQGRDTGELFF
>TRBV11-2|TRBJ1-1|many|TRBD1
TGTGCCAGCAGCTCGGGACAGCACAATGCTGAAGCTTTCTTT
CASSSGQHNAEAFF
>TRBV18|TRBJ1-1|many|NA
TGTGCCAGCTCACCACTACCCAGGAACACTGAAGCTTTCTTT
CASSPLPRNTEAFF
>TRBV12-3/TRBV12-4|TRBJ1-2|many|TRBD1
TGTGCCAGCAGTTCTCAGACAGGGGTCTATGGCTACACCTTC
CASSSQTGVYGYTF
>TRBV12-5|TRBJ2-7|NA|NA
TGTGCTAGTGCTCCAGGCGAGACCTACGAGCAGTACTTC
CASAPGETYEQYF
>TRBV4-1|TRBJ2-2|many|NA
TGCGCCAGCAGCCAAGAAGGGATTACCACCGGGGAGCTGTTTTTT
CASSQEGITTGELFF
>TRBV4-2|TRBJ1-1|many|NA
TGTGCCAGCAGCCCAGGGACACACAACACTGAAGCTTTCTTT
CASSPGTHNTEAFF
>TRBV7-2|TRBJ1-1|many|NA
TGTGCCAGCAGCTTAACGGGGGCGCGGGTAGGCACTGAAGCTTTCTTT
CASSLTGARVGTEAFF
>TRBV6-1|TRBJ2-7|many|TRBD2
TGTGCCAGCAGCCCCCCTGGATCTAGCGGGGGCTACGAGCAGTACTTC
CASSPPGSSGGYEQYF
>TRBV12-3/TRBV12-4|TRBJ1-2|many|TRBD1
TGTGCCAGCAGCCTCGACTGGGACAGTGGCTACACCTTC
CASSLDWDSGYTF
>TRBV19|TRBJ2-5|many|NA
TGTGCCAGTAGTATTACCCAGTACTTC
CASSITQYF
>TRBV7-3|TRBJ2-2|NA|NA
TGTGCCAGCAGCTTAAGTCTGGGGCCCGCCGGGGAGCTGTTTTTT
CASSLSLGPAGELFF
>TRBV5-1|TRBJ1-1|many|NA
TGCGCCAGCAGCTTTGGTAGGGTCGGCACTGAAGCTTTCTTT
CASSFGRVGTEAFF
>TRBV18|TRBJ2-7|NA|NA
TGTGCCAGCTCAACCCGGGACAAGTTCTCCTACGAGCAGTACTTC
CASSTRDKFSYEQYF
>TRBV11-1|TRBJ2-5|many|TRBD1
TGTGCCAGCAGCCTAGGGCTCTTAAGGGACAGGGAAGGAGAGACCCAGTACTTC
CASSLGLLRDREGETQYF
>TRBV29-1|TRBJ1-1|NA|NA
TGCAGCGTTGATGAGAACACTGAAGCTTTCTTT
CSVDENTEAFF
>TRBV20-1|TRBJ1-5|many|NA
TGCAGTGCTAGTGTGGCAGGGGAAGGTCAGCCCCAGCATTTT
CSASVAGEGQPQHF
>TRBV6-2/TRBV6-3|TRBJ1-5|many|TRBD1
TGTGCCAGCACTAAGACAGGGCGCAATCAGCCCCAGCATTTT
CASTKTGRNQPQHF
>TRBV7-9|TRBJ2-6|many|TRBD1
TGTGCCAGCAGCCTGCAGGCCGGGACAGGCCCTGGGGCCAACGTCCTGACTTTC
CASSLQAGTGPGANVLTF
>TRBV28|TRBJ1-2|many|TRBD1
TGTGCCAGCAGTTTGAGGACAGGGGTGGGGGACTATGGCTACACCTTC
CASSLRTGVGDYGYTF
>TRBV29-1|TRBJ1-5|many|NA
TGCAGCGTTGCTGGGGCAAGCAATCAGCCCCAGCATTTT
CSVAGASNQPQHF
>TRBV14|TRBJ2-5|NA|TRBD2
TGTGCCAGCAGCCAAGTCCGCGGGAGGGCAGAGACCCAGTACTTC
CASSQVRGRAETQYF
>TRBV7-6|TRBJ1-1|many|TRBD1
TGTGCCAGCAGCTTAGTTGACAGGGGGAGAACTGAAGCTTTCTTT
CASSLVDRGRTEAFF
>TRBV6-5|TRBJ1-1|many|TRBD1
TGTGCCAGCAGTTACAGGGACAGAGAAGCTTTCTTT
CASSYRDREAFF
>TRBV24-1|TRBJ1-1|many|TRBD1
TGTGCCACCAGTGATTCCCGGACAGGTTTTTCACGAGGGGCTTTCTTT
CATSDSRTGFSRGAFF
>TRBV3-1|TRBJ2-5|few|TRBD2
TGTGCCAGCAGCCCCGGGGGAGCGGGAGGTCAAGAGACCCAGTACTTC
CASSPGGAGGQETQYF
>TRBV7-9|TRBJ1-3|NA|NA
TGTGCCAGCAGCTTTGACGCTGGAAACACCATATATTTT
CASSFDAGNTIYF
>TRBV28|TRBJ1-6|many|NA
TGTGCCAGCAGTCTTACTCGGGGGAGGTCAACGGGACACTTT
CASSLTRGRSTGHF
>TRBV3-1|TRBJ2-7|few|TRBD2
TGTGCCAGCAGCCTGGGCGCCGCTAGCGGAGGTACCTACGAGCAGTACTTC
CASSLGAASGGTYEQYF
>TRBV6-5|TRBJ2-2|many|NA
TGTGCCAGCAGTTTAATCCCGGGCAGGAGAACTGGAACCGGGGAGCTGTTTTTT
CASSLIPGRRTGTGELFF
>TRBV6-4|TRBJ1-1|many|NA
TGTGCCAGCAGGATAAATATGAACACTGAAGCTTTCTTT
CASRINMNTEAFF
>TRBV29-1|TRBJ2-5|many|NA
TGCAGCGTTGAGCCGGACGTAGGTGGGGAGACCCAGTACTTC
CSVEPDVGGETQYF
>TRBV3-1|TRBJ2-2|many|NA
TGTGCCAGCAGCCGCAGGGCCACCGGGGAGCTGTTTTTT
CASSRRATGELFF
>TRBV30|TRBJ1-1|many|NA
TGTGCCTGGAGTTTACCCAGGGTGAAGACTGAAGCTTTCTTT
CAWSLPRVKTEAFF
>TRBV7-7|TRBJ2-5|many|NA
TGTGCTAGCAGCTTAGCCGCGGGTTGGGGGCAAGAGACCCAGTACTTC
CASSLAAGWGQETQYF
>TRBV6-2/TRBV6-3|TRBJ2-7|many|TRBD2
TGTGCCAGCAGACGGGCCAGCGGGGGCACCTACGAGCAGTACTTC
CASRRASGGTYEQYF
>TRBV7-2|TRBJ2-7|many|TRBD2
TGTGCCAGCAGCTTAACCGGGACTAGCGGCCTCGAGCAGTACTTC
CASSLTGTSGLEQYF
>TRBV5-1|TRBJ2-5|few|NA
TGCGCCAGCAGCCTTTCAGGGGACGAGACCCAGTACTTC
CASSLSGDETQYF
>TRBV2|TRBJ2-7|many|NA
TGTGCCAGCAAGGACGGGAGCTCCTACGAGCAGTACTTC
CASKDGSSYEQYF
>TRBV9|TRBJ2-2|many|NA
TGTGCCAGCAGCGGGGGGGTGAACACCGGGGAGCTGTTTTTT
CASSGGVNTGELFF
>TRBV7-8|TRBJ1-2|many|NA
TGTGCCAGCAGCTTAGAACAGGGATATGGCTACACCTTC
CASSLEQGYGYTF
>TRBV28|TRBJ1-5|NA|NA
TGTGCCAGCAGTAAACAGGGACCTAGCAATCAGCCCCAGCATTTT
CASSKQGPSNQPQHF
>TRBV11-2|TRBJ2-2|few|TRBD1
TGTGCCAGCAGCTTAGAACAGGGGCCATTGACCGGGGAGCTGTTTTTT
CASSLEQGPLTGELFF